This is a list of T cell receptor beta chains from one sample in a study of blood T cell repertoires in COVID-19. The table came from immunoSEQ multiplex PCR; TCRdb's copy has only in-frame clones and leaves some out. In the table there are roughly 500,000 clones, 80% to 90% of which are singletons. Sample: peripheral blood. All receptors derive from a man younger than 35 with COVID-19, enrolled during active disease. CDR3s include the opening cysteine and the closing phenylalanine or tryptophan. The order of the fields is J gene, D gene, clone size, CDR3 length, V gene, CDR3 DNA, CDR3 protein. D genes are given only for firm matches. For some rows the clone size is stated as once, few or many, or as a class when expanded; others skip it.

>TRBJ2-5|TRBD1|NA|14|TRBV18
TGTGCCAGCTCGGCGAACAGGGGTGGGGAGACCCAGTACTTC
CASSANRGGETQYF
>TRBJ2-4|NA|NA|17|TRBV7-9
TGTGCCAGCAGCTCCAGGGGGGAAGGACTAGCCAAAAACATTCAGTACTTC
CASSSRGEGLAKNIQYF
>TRBJ1-5|NA|NA|15|TRBV4-2
TGTGCCAGCAGCCAAGATCTTCTTAGCAATCAGCCCCAGCATTTT
CASSQDLLSNQPQHF
>TRBJ2-1|NA|NA|14|TRBV6-5
TGTGCCAGCAGTCCCCAGTACAGGTACAATGAGCAGTTCTTC
CASSPQYRYNEQFF
>TRBJ2-7|TRBD2|once|15|TRBV6-1
TGTGCCAGCAGTGAATCAGCGGGGGGGTCCTACGAGCAGTACTTC
CASSESAGGSYEQYF
>TRBJ1-1|TRBD1|NA|15|TRBV14
TGTGCCAGCAGCCAAGTGAGGACAGGGGGTACTGAAGCTTTCTTT
CASSQVRTGGTEAFF
>TRBJ2-7|NA|NA|13|TRBV12-3/TRBV12-4
TGTGCCAGCAGTTCTCAGGGGATCTACGAGCAGTACTTC
CASSSQGIYEQYF
>TRBJ2-1|TRBD1|NA|14|TRBV14
TGTGCCAGCAGCAAACATACAGGGGGCAATGAGCAGTTCTTC
CASSKHTGGNEQFF
>TRBJ2-1|TRBD2|NA|15|TRBV5-8
TGTGCCAGCAGCTTGGGACTAGCGGGATACAATGAGCAGTTCTTC
CASSLGLAGYNEQFF
>TRBJ2-1|TRBD2|NA|15|TRBV10-1
TGCGCCAGCAGTGAATCAAGCGGGGGGTACAATGAGCAGTTCTTC
CASSESSGGYNEQFF
>TRBJ2-3|TRBD1|few|13|TRBV6-4
TGTGCCAGCAGTCGGACAGGGGGGTATACGCAGTATTTT
CASSRTGGYTQYF
>TRBJ2-1|TRBD1|NA|14|TRBV27
TGTGCCAGCAGTTTATTCGGACAGGGCTATGAGCAGTTCTTC
CASSLFGQGYEQFF
>TRBJ1-1|NA|NA|13|TRBV11-3
TGTGCCAGCAGCCAGGCCCTGAACACTGAAGCTTTCTTT
CASSQALNTEAFF
>TRBJ1-5|NA|NA|16|TRBV7-9
TGTGCCAGCAGCGCGACGTCCAGGGGTGCCCATCAGCCCCAGCATTTT
CASSATSRGAHQPQHF
>TRBJ2-7|TRBD1|NA|15|TRBV6-5
TGTGCCAGCAGTTACTACGGGACAGGGGGTTACGAGCAGTACTTC
CASSYYGTGGYEQYF
>TRBJ2-1|NA|few|12|TRBV2
TGTGCCAGCAGTGAGGCAGGTAATCGGCAGTTCTTC
CASSEAGNRQFF
>TRBJ2-5|TRBD2|NA|16|TRBV2
TGTGCCAGCAGTGAAGACGAAGCAGCTTTAACTGCGGGAGAGTACTTC
CASSEDEAALTAGEYF
>TRBJ1-3|TRBD1|few|13|TRBV6-5
TGTGCCAGCAGGGACAGGCGGGTGGAGGCCATATATTTT
CASRDRRVEAIYF
>TRBJ1-2|NA|NA|14|TRBV9
TGTGCCAGCAGCACAGGACCGGGGAGGGGAGGCTACACCTTC
CASSTGPGRGGYTF
>TRBJ2-2|NA|NA|15|TRBV6-1
TGTGCCAGCAGTGACCAGGGACTTCCCGTGGGGGAGCTGTTTTTT
CASSDQGLPVGELFF
>TRBJ2-7|TRBD1|NA|14|TRBV7-2
TGTGCCAGCAGCTTAGGGGGGGACAGGGTGATGCAGTACTTC
CASSLGGDRVMQYF
>TRBJ1-4|NA|NA|15|TRBV27
TGTGCCAGCAGTACTAACAGGGCGAACAATGAAAAACTGTTTTTT
CASSTNRANNEKLFF
>TRBJ1-1|TRBD1|NA|15|TRBV18
TGTGCCAGCTCACCTCTCGACAGGGCGGGCACTGAAGCTTTCTTT
CASSPLDRAGTEAFF
>TRBJ2-5|NA|NA|15|TRBV4-1
TGCGCCAGCAGCCAACTCACAGGGTACCAAGAGACCCAGTACTTC
CASSQLTGYQETQYF
>TRBJ2-3|NA|NA|15|TRBV10-1
TGCGCCAGCAGTGAGGGGGCCTTTTACACAGATACGCAGTATTTT
CASSEGAFYTDTQYF
>TRBJ2-1|TRBD2|NA|16|TRBV5-6
TGTGCCAGCAGCTTAGGAGGGCCTAGCGGGAGCTATGAGCAGTTCTTC
CASSLGGPSGSYEQFF
>TRBJ2-1|TRBD2|NA|17|TRBV7-9
TGTGCCAGCAGCCCAAATTACCAGCGGGAGATAAGAAATGAGCAGTTCTTC
CASSPNYQREIRNEQFF
>TRBJ2-1|NA|NA|17|TRBV19
TGTGCCAGTAGTCTAGATTCCGGGACTTCCTATTTCAATGAGCAGTTCTTC
CASSLDSGTSYFNEQFF
>TRBJ2-2|NA|NA|11|TRBV12-3/TRBV12-4
TGTGCCAGCAGCTACACCGGGGAGCTGTTTTTT
CASSYTGELFF
>TRBJ1-5|NA|NA|15|TRBV2
TGTGCCAGCAGTGAATTAAGGGGAAGCAATCAGCCCCAGCATTTT
CASSELRGSNQPQHF
>TRBJ2-3|TRBD1|NA|14|TRBV25-1
TGTGCCAGCAGTGTAGGACAGGGAACAGATACGCAGTATTTT
CASSVGQGTDTQYF
>TRBJ1-5|TRBD1|NA|14|TRBV24-1
TGTGCCACCAGGAGACAGGGCCTCAATCAGCCCCAGCATTTT
CATRRQGLNQPQHF
>TRBJ2-1|TRBD2|NA|16|TRBV7-9
TGTGCCAGCAGCACGGGACTAGCGGCCTCATACAATGAGCAGTTCTTC
CASSTGLAASYNEQFF
>TRBJ2-1|TRBD2|NA|14|TRBV6-5
TGTGCCAGCAGTCTTAGCGGGAGAGGATGGGAGCAGTTCTTC
CASSLSGRGWEQFF
>TRBJ1-5|TRBD1|NA|19|TRBV27
TGTGCCAGCAGCAGCCGAACAGGGGGCTTCATCAATCGCAATCAGCCCCAGCATTTT
CASSSRTGGFINRNQPQHF
>TRBJ1-1|TRBD1|NA|15|TRBV5-1
TGCGCCAGCAGCTTCTCAAGACAGGGAGAAACTGAAGCTTTCTTT
CASSFSRQGETEAFF
>TRBJ2-5|NA|NA|13|TRBV12-3/TRBV12-4
TGTGCCAGCAGTTCCGACAGGCAGGAGACCCAGTACTTC
CASSSDRQETQYF
>TRBJ2-7|TRBD2|NA|14|TRBV14
TGTGCCAGCAGCCAAGGAGCGGGAGTCTACGAGCAGTACTTC
CASSQGAGVYEQYF
>TRBJ1-6|TRBD1|NA|18|TRBV6-9
TGTGCCAGCAGTTATTTGACAGGGACGAGCTCCTATAATTCACCCCTCCACTTT
CASSYLTGTSSYNSPLHF
>TRBJ2-5|TRBD2|NA|15|TRBV9
TGTGCCAGCAGCTTTAGCGGGGTCCCCCAAGAGACCCAGTACTTC
CASSFSGVPQETQYF
>TRBJ2-7|NA|few|12|TRBV7-8
TGTGCCAGCAGCTTAGCTCTCCACGAGCAGTACTTC
CASSLALHEQYF
>TRBJ2-1|TRBD2|NA|16|TRBV7-2
TGTGCCAGCAGCTTATCAGCGGGGGCGACCTACAATGAGCAGTTCTTC
CASSLSAGATYNEQFF
>TRBJ2-7|TRBD1|NA|15|TRBV5-5
TGTGCCAGCAGCCTAGGACACAGGGGAGCCTACGAGCAGTACTTC
CASSLGHRGAYEQYF
>TRBJ2-7|NA|NA|14|TRBV11-3
TGTGCCAGCAGCTTGAACCCAGGGGAGTACGAGCAGTACTTC
CASSLNPGEYEQYF
>TRBJ1-5|NA|NA|17|TRBV5-8
TGTGCCAGCAGCTCAGCTGACAGGTTAGGCACCAATCAGCCCCAGCATTTT
CASSSADRLGTNQPQHF
>TRBJ2-1|TRBD2|NA|14|TRBV27
TGTGCCAGCACCCTAGCGGGAGGGAACAATGAGCAGTTCTTC
CASTLAGGNNEQFF
>TRBJ1-5|NA|NA|15|TRBV19
TGTGCCAGTAGTATAGAGGCCGAGGGCAATCAGCCCCAGCATTTT
CASSIEAEGNQPQHF
>TRBJ2-5|NA|NA|12|TRBV15
TGTGCCACCAGCAGTTCGAGGGAGACCCAGTACTTC
CATSSSRETQYF
>TRBJ1-2|NA|NA|15|TRBV1
TGCACCAGCAGCCCCATAACAGGGGAAAGATATGGCTACACCTTC
CTSSPITGERYGYTF
>TRBJ2-1|TRBD2|NA|15|TRBV7-2
TGTGCCAGCAGCGGTAGTGGGACTAGCAGGAATGAGCAGTTCTTC
CASSGSGTSRNEQFF
>TRBJ2-3|TRBD2|NA|17|TRBV5-1
TGCGCCAGCAGCTTGGCCCAGACTAGCGGGGGTACAGATACGCAGTATTTT
CASSLAQTSGGTDTQYF
>TRBJ1-3|NA|NA|20|TRBV6-6
TGTGCCAGCAGCCCCTCGGTCACAGTCGGGTCTCGGGGCTCTGGAAACACCATATATTTT
CASSPSVTVGSRGSGNTIYF
>TRBJ2-2|NA|NA|13|TRBV7-8
TGTGCCAGCAGCTTAGTACAAATCGGGGAGCTGTTTTTT
CASSLVQIGELFF
>TRBJ2-1|NA|NA|16|TRBV16
TGTGCCAGCAGCCAATCTTACGGGTTCTCGTCCAATGAGCAGTTCTTC
CASSQSYGFSSNEQFF
>TRBJ1-1|NA|NA|15|TRBV5-6
TGTGCCAGCAGCTTGGCCACTAGCCTGAACACTGAAGCTTTCTTT
CASSLATSLNTEAFF